This TCR beta chain stems from a study of T cells in tuberculosis (dated by TCRdb to 2016 to 2019). Describing the broader study: To characterize T cells specific for the mycobacterial lipid antigen glucose monomycolate (GMM), the study used CD1B tetramers together with high-throughput TCR immunosequencing. IGRA-negative adolescents, IGRA-positive adolescents with latent tuberculosis and adults with active tuberculosis, approximately nine per group, were compared in a South African clinical cohort. On the study overall, not on this receptor specifically: The smaller NN-distances were partly driven by shorter CDR3-alpha lengths in active tuberculosis patients, and the difference for TCR-beta did not reach statistical significance. Smaller mean NN-distances to GMM-specific TCRs were observed in active tuberculosis TCR-alpha repertoires than in IGRA-negative controls, suggesting clonal expansion of GMM-specific TCRs. Clinical samples were selected based on the availability of cryopreserved specimens, with adults included as active tuberculosis cases and adolescents included as controls. An accuracy of approximately 87% (AUROC over 0.8) was reached by a classifier using the diverse GMM-specific repertoire, compared with about 70% accuracy when GEM motif frequencies were used.

TCR libraries were generated with the immunoSEQ multiplex PCR assay, using TCR-beta and/or TCR-alpha/delta assays for each sample. The Illumina high-throughput platform was used to sequence the amplified TCR libraries. The study's processing was this. Clustering and dimensionality reduction were performed using pairwise TCRdist distances among GMM-specific receptors from ex vivo sorted or in vitro expanded T cells. Each clinical repertoire was assigned a mean NN-distance score, defined as the average TCRdist to the nearest 10% of tetramer-positive reference sequences. GEM TCR motif frequency was calculated as the fraction of unique TCRs that matched known GEM sequences in V/J usage and CDR3 length. Linear discriminant analysis with leave-one-out cross-validation, implemented in scikit-learn, was used to classify active tuberculosis. Entries here come from immuneACCESS through TCRdb and include only in-frame sequences with V and J called. Some clones fail to appear in such tables; in the studies checked, an unresolved V gene covers under half of the shortfall, and the cause of the remainder is unknown. That table is the source of V, J and clone size, and D and trimming were worked out from the DNA. This sample lists about 34,000 clones; 95% to 97% were detected once. Together, the top ten hold around 6% of the sample.

At study entry, adolescents were screened for latent tuberculosis infection using a tuberculin skin test and the QuantiFERON-TB GOLD In-Tube IGRA. Immunosequencing was performed on unsorted cryopreserved PBMC and covered approximately 100,000 T cells per clinical donor on average. Eleven high schools in the Worcester region of the Western Cape, South Africa, served as enrollment sites for adolescents aged 12 to 18 years. Around 10 adolescents infected with M. tuberculosis and around ten uninfected adolescents were chosen and matched for age and sex. PBMC from adolescents were isolated by density centrifugation from freshly drawn heparinized blood and then cryopreserved. Deletion took 6 bases off V and 4 bases off J, with a span of 12 bases between the germline ends. Spanning cysteine to phenylalanine, the CDR3 consists of 14 amino acids. CDR3 DNA only is kept here, 42 bases in frame from base 1. Based on the germline V gene, the CDR1 and CDR2 sequences are SNHLY and FYNNEI.

Turning to this clone: Its antigen target is currently unknown. Base qualities were left out, and no much larger clone turns up one base away.

The receptor's source is a donor between 10 and 35 years old with latent tuberculosis or without tuberculosis infection. The chain is encoded by TRBV2 joined to TRBJ2-2; a weak D assignment points to TRBD1 (6 bases agree). The source material was PBMCs. The nucleotides are TGTGCCAGCAGGAACAGGGTTGGCACCGGGGAGCTGTTTTTT. Translation gives CASRNRVGTGELFF.